Below, 21 T cell receptor beta chains from the same sample are listed, as sequenced in a study of blood T cell repertoires in COVID-19. Profiling relied on immunoSEQ multiplex PCR, and the TCRdb table lists in-frame clones only, not all of them. The sample lists 20,000 to 30,000 clones; approximately 64% were seen once. The specimen was peripheral blood. All receptors derive from a man aged 55 to 69 with active or convalescent COVID-19.

This chain connects TRBV11-3 to TRBJ1-1; D may be TRBD1 (5 bases). The V gene lost 3 bases and the J gene lost 1 base, with 12 bases spanning the gap. The CDR3 runs to 15 residues. In germline, CDR1 is SGHNT, CDR2 YENEEA. The CDR3 spells CASSFRQRRNTEAFF. The CDR3 DNA reads as TGTGCCAGCAGCTTTCGACAGAGACGGAACACTGAAGCTTTCTTT.

In DNA, the CDR3 is TGCGCCAGCAGCCAAGACCCGGGAAGGACTGAAGCTTTCTTT. It specifies CASSQDPGRTEAFF. The chain has TRBV4-1 and TRBJ1-1, with D hard to call. The CDR3 runs 14 residues. The germline CDR1 and CDR2 sequences are MGHRA and YSYEKL. Deletions cut 0 bases from V and 5 bases from J, with 10 bases between.

Turning to this clone: The identical CDR3 is also encoded by other nucleotide sequences in the sample. For the CDR3, the DNA is TGCAGTGCCGAAACGGGGGGTGGCTACACCTTC. Residues: CSAETGGGYTF. The chain combines TRBV20-1 with TRBJ1-2; D possibly corresponds to TRBD1 (5 bases). In germline, CDR1 is DFQATT, CDR2 SNEGSKA (reference sequence). V lost 6 bases to trimming and J lost 7 bases, with 12 bases between them. CDR3 length equals 11 residues.

The rearrangement joins TRBV9 to TRBJ2-3, with D possibly being TRBD1 (7 bases). V lost 6 bases and J 4 bases, leaving 15 bases between the germline ends. Germline lookup yields CDR1 SGDLS and CDR2 YYNGEE. The CDR3 has 14 residues. CDR3: CASNRGRGADTQYF. Written as DNA, the CDR3 is TGTGCCAGCAACCGGGGCAGGGGGGCAGATACGCAGTATTTT.

The genes are TRBV9 and TRBJ2-2; D remains unclear. Germline lookup yields CDR1 SGDLS and CDR2 YYNGEE. Deletions cut 3 bases from V and 3 bases from J, with 3 bases between. The CDR3 consists of 12 residues. The CDR3 spells CASSAYTGELFF. In nucleotides, the CDR3 is TGTGCCAGCAGCGCGTACACCGGGGAGCTGTTTTTT.

This clone turned up a few times. Written as DNA, the CDR3 is TGTGCCAGCAGCGGATACAGCTTTAACACTGAAGCTTTCTTT. This sequence encodes CASSGYSFNTEAFF. The genes are TRBV2 and TRBJ1-1; no definite D call. The CDR3 sequence is 14 residues long. Looked up from germline, CDR1 is SNHLY and CDR2 is FYNNEI. Between the trimmed V and J ends, which lost 6 bases and 2 bases, there was a span of 13 bases.

V usage is TRBV7-2 and J usage is TRBJ2-3; 8 nucleotides align to TRBD2. V trimming: 5 bases; J trimming: 5 bases; junction bases outside the gene matches: 9. CDR1 is SGHTA and CDR2 is FQGNSA in the germline V gene. The CDR3 contains 15 residues. CDR3 nucleotide sequence: TGTGCCAGCAGCCTCCGGGGGGGCCTCGAAGATACGCAGTATTTT. Translated: CASSLRGGLEDTQYF.

In its sample, this clone was seen a few times. The chain combines TRBV11-3 with TRBJ2-5; D unresolved. The CDR3 is 13 residues long. Trimming removed 5 bases at V and 5 bases at J, with 12 bases between. Per the germline V gene, CDR1 is SGHNT and CDR2 is YENEEA. The CDR3 region has the DNA TGTGCCAGCAGCCCCCGTGCCGAGGAGACCCAGTACTTC. Translated: CASSPRAEETQYF.

This chain connects TRBV9 to TRBJ1-6; 7 positions match TRBD1. Germline V gene data show CDR1 as SGDLS and CDR2 as YYNGEE. The ends lost 4 bases at V and 7 bases at J; junction bases unmatched: 11. The CDR3 length is 16 residues. In DNA, the CDR3 is TGTGCCAGCAGCCAGGGACAGCGGGGGGGAAATTCACCCCTCCACTTT. Translating it yields CASSQGQRGGNSPLHF.

V and J are TRBV11-3 and TRBJ2-1; TRBD2 matches 11 bases. After removal of 0 bases from V and 2 bases from J, the junction contained 6 bases not matched to a gene. The CDR3 runs 18 residues. CDR1 SGHNT and CDR2 YENEEA come from the germline V gene. CDR3 in DNA: TGTGCCAGCAGCTTAGACGGGCTAGCGGGGGGCCCCTACAATGAGCAGTTCTTC. Protein product: CASSLDGLAGGPYNEQFF.

The chain employs TRBV7-2 and TRBJ2-7; 7 positions match TRBD1. Germline trimming cut 5 bases from V and 7 bases from J; bases unmatched to any gene: 14. This CDR3 comprises 15 residues. Germline assignment: CDR1 SGHTA and CDR2 FQGNSA. The CDR3 loop is CASSPRARGSGEQYF. CDR3 DNA: TGTGCCAGCAGCCCCCGGGCCAGGGGGTCGGGTGAGCAGTACTTC.

The chain has TRBV28 and TRBJ2-7, with a tentative D call TRBD2 (5 bases). The CDR3 spans 15 residues. The V and J ends lost 6 bases and 6 bases respectively, with 21 bases between them. Germline loops: CDR1 MDHEN, CDR2 SYDVKM. CDR3 region: CASSTNLDFGVEQYF. The CDR3 bases are TGTGCCAGCAGCACTAACTTGGACTTTGGCGTCGAGCAGTACTTC.

This chain uses TRBV5-1 with TRBJ2-7; D might be TRBD1 (6 bases). CDR3 size: 16 residues. V was cut by 1 base and J by 0 bases, with 14 bases left in between. CDR1 is SGHRS and CDR2 is YFSETQ in the germline V gene. This CDR3 reads CASSLYTGSFSYEQYF. The CDR3 DNA reads TGCGCCAGCAGCTTGTATACAGGGTCCTTCTCCTACGAGCAGTACTTC.

The chain has TRBV30 and TRBJ2-7; a possible D gene is TRBD1 (5 bases). Trimming stripped 0 bases from V and 0 bases from J, with 9 bases between. The germline V gene has CDR1 GTSNPN and CDR2 SVGIG (reference sequence). The CDR3 has 14 amino acids. CDR3 bases: TGTGCCTGGAGTGTATGGGGCAGCTCCTACGAGCAGTACTTC. This translates into CAWSVWGSSYEQYF.

This rearrangement joins TRBV3-1 (or the pseudogene TRBV3-2) to TRBJ2-7; tentatively, D is TRBD2 (6 bases). CDR1 and CDR2 (germline): LGHDT, YNNKEL (reference sequence). The CDR3 length is 14 residues. With 2 bases removed from V and 5 bases from J, the gap between germline ends came to 13 bases. The CDR3 DNA is TGTGCCAGCAGCCAACCGCCTAGCGTAAACGAGCAGTACTTC. It translates to CASSQPPSVNEQYF.

V usage is TRBV6-5 and J usage is TRBJ1-5, with 9 nucleotides matching TRBD1. The V gene's germline CDR1 is MNHEY and CDR2 SVGAGI. The CDR3 is 15 amino acids. With V trimmed by 5 bases and J by 7 bases, 9 bases remained unmatched. CDR3 nucleotide sequence: TGTGCCAGCAGTCGGACAGGGGAGGGTGGGCAGCCCCAGCATTTT. This gives the protein CASSRTGEGGQPQHF.

This sequence joins TRBV10-3 and TRBJ1-5, with TRBD1 matching over 8 bases. Germline CDR1 reads ENHRY; CDR2 reads SYGVKD. Unmatched junction bases numbered 8, after V lost 9 bases and J lost 4 bases. The length of the CDR3 is 14 residues. The CDR3 sequence is CAIRAGQANQPQHF. CDR3 coding DNA: TGTGCCATTAGGGCGGGACAGGCTAATCAGCCCCAGCATTTT.

The chain combines TRBV19 with TRBJ2-7; D is possibly TRBD1 (6 bases). The CDR3 has 16 residues. The germline V gene encodes CDR1 LNHDA and CDR2 SQIVND (reference sequence). V was trimmed by 3 bases and J by 1 base, leaving 16 bases between them. The CDR3: CASSMGYRVQSYEQYF. Here the CDR3 DNA reads TGTGCCAGTAGTATGGGATACAGGGTTCAATCCTACGAGCAGTACTTC.

The CDR3, as DNA: TGCGCCAGCAGCTCCCGACAGGGGGCAAGCACTGAAGCTTTCTTT. Its translation: CASSSRQGASTEAFF. The chain combines TRBV5-1 with TRBJ1-1; 10 bases agree with TRBD1. Unmatched junction bases numbered 6, after V lost 3 bases and J lost 4 bases. The CDR3 runs 15 residues. Germline V gene data show CDR1 as SGHRS and CDR2 as YFSETQ.

The chain carries TRBV5-4 and TRBJ1-4; maybe TRBD1 (5 bases). CDR3 size: 15 residues. Per germline, CDR1 SGHNT and CDR2 YYREEE (reference sequence). V was cut by 7 bases and J by 0 bases, with 13 bases left in between. The CDR3 DNA reads as TGTGCCAGCGGGGCGGGAGGTGCAACTAATGAAAAACTGTTTTTT. As protein: CASGAGGATNEKLFF. The whole variable domain, filled in from reference TRBV5-4 and TRBJ1-4, reads ETGVTQSPTHLIKTRGQQVTLRCSSQSGHNTVSWYQQALGQGPQFIFQYYREEENGRGNFPPRFSGLQFPNYSSELNVNALELDDSALYLCASGAGGATNEKLFFGSGTQLSVL.

The chain recombines TRBV11-2 with TRBJ1-3, with D unresolved. Germline CDR1 reads SGHAT; CDR2 reads FQNNGV. The CDR3 extends over 15 amino acids. V dropped 5 bases and J dropped 0 bases, with 11 bases sitting between them. The CDR3 DNA sequence: TGTGCCAGCAGCCCGCGAGATCACTCTGGAAACACCATATATTTT. Its translation: CASSPRDHSGNTIYF.